The 22 T cell receptor beta chains listed next were all sequenced from one sample in a study of T cell repertoires in cytomegalovirus infection. For these receptors, no antigen is known. Each CDR3 protein is one row after TCRdb ran MiXCR on the reads. The sample yields some 700,000 distinct CDR3 sequences, around a third seen once. The sample was cultured PBMCs, taken from culture after CMV antigen stimulation. The origin of the receptors is a human donor in good health (CMV status not recorded). Some clones in this sample may be carry-over from other donors' samples.

This chain links TRBV11-2 with TRBJ2-7; D gene unclear. Germline CDR1 is SGHAT and CDR2 is FQNNGV. The CDR3 loop spans 14 amino acids. Trimming left V 5 bases short and J 5 bases short, with 16 bases between. CDR3 nucleotides: TGTGCCAGCAGCCCGATTTGGCAAATAAACGAGCAGTACTTC. Translated: CASSPIWQINEQYF.

This chain connects TRBV7-9 to TRBJ2-5, with D perhaps TRBD2 (6 bases). The CDR3 has 14 residues. Germline CDR1 reads SEHNR; CDR2 reads FQNEAQ (reference sequence). V gave up 3 bases and J gave up 5 bases, with 13 bases separating them. The CDR3 DNA reads as TGTGCCAGCAGCTTCGGGGGATTCGGGGAGACCCAGTACTTC. The encoded protein is CASSFGGFGETQYF.

Only a few counts were recorded for this clonotype. The V gene is TRBV7-9, the J gene TRBJ1-6; D unresolved. Germline loops: CDR1 SEHNR, CDR2 FQNEAQ (reference sequence). V was trimmed by 5 bases and J by 7 bases, leaving 18 bases between them. This CDR3 comprises 16 residues. The CDR3 protein is CASSPPGSGFNSPLHF. The CDR3 DNA reads as TGTGCCAGCAGCCCCCCGGGGAGCGGCTTCAATTCACCCCTCCACTTT.

The chain couples TRBV20-1 to TRBJ2-3; 7 bases match TRBD2. The CDR3 runs 15 residues. Trimming cost V 5 bases and J 1 base; bases outside gene matches: 9. Germline values: CDR1 DFQATT, CDR2 SNEGSKA (reference sequence). Here the CDR3 reads CSAGRGLAGTDTQYF. CDR3 DNA sequence: TGCAGTGCTGGACGTGGGCTAGCGGGCACAGATACGCAGTATTTT.

This clonotype was observed a few times. V is TRBV29-1 and J is TRBJ1-2; D is unresolved. CDR3 size: 13 residues. V lost 6 bases and J 6 bases, leaving 17 bases between the germline ends. Germline values: CDR1 SQVTM, CDR2 ANQGSEA. The CDR3 sequence is CSVRRPDVDGYTF. The DNA of the CDR3 is TGCAGCGTGAGAAGACCCGACGTAGATGGCTACACCTTC.

This sequence joins TRBV4-1 and TRBJ2-7, with a possible D match to TRBD2 (5 bases). Germline V gives CDR1 MGHRA, CDR2 YSYEKL. The CDR3 is 15 residues long. Trimming removed 3 bases at V and 0 bases at J, with 12 bases between. This CDR3 is CASSQGARSSYEQYF. The CDR3 coding sequence is TGCGCCAGCAGCCAGGGAGCACGATCCTCCTACGAGCAGTACTTC.

The rearrangement joins TRBV12-5 to TRBJ2-1; 8 bases fit TRBD2. The germline V gene encodes CDR1 LGHNT and CDR2 FRNRAP. With 8 bases clipped from V and 10 bases from J, the junction kept 13 bases outside the gene matches. The CDR3 loop spans 14 amino acids. The CDR3, as DNA: TGTGCTAGTAGTAACGGGGGGGGCGGGGCGGAGCAGTTCTTC. This encodes CASSNGGGGAEQFF. Based on the CDR3 plus reference TRBV12-5 and TRBJ2-1, the full variable domain is DARVTQTPRHKVTEMGQEVTMRCQPILGHNTVFWYRQTMMQGLELLAYFRNRAPLDDSGMPKDRFSAEMPDATLATLKIQPSEPRDSAVYFCASSNGGGGAEQFFGPGTRLTVL.

The chain employs TRBV6-1 and TRBJ1-1; D is uncertain. This CDR3 contains 17 residues. Germline CDR1 is MNHNS and CDR2 is SASEGT. V was clipped by 6 bases and J by 0 bases, with 20 bases between them. CDR3 sequence (DNA): TGTGCCAGCAGGCTAGGCAGCAGAGGACCCATGAACACTGAAGCTTTCTTT. Translating it yields CASRLGSRGPMNTEAFF.

The rearrangement joins TRBV7-2 to TRBJ2-5; possibly TRBD2 for D (6 bases). Germline values: CDR1 SGHTA, CDR2 FQGNSA. The CDR3 runs to 12 residues. Trimming left V 5 bases short and J 7 bases short, with 11 bases between. CDR3 sequence (DNA): TGTGCCAGCAGCCCACAAGCGGGGACCCAGTACTTC. Translating gives CASSPQAGTQYF. The entire variable domain, with the rest obtained from reference TRBV7-2 and TRBJ2-5, is as follows: GAGVSQSPSNKVTEKGKDVELRCDPISGHTALYWYRQSLGQGLEFLIYFQGNSAPDKSGLPSDRFSAERTGGSVSTLTIQRTQQEDSAVYLCASSPQAGTQYFGPGTRLLVL.

The chain is built from TRBV7-9 and TRBJ1-2; 8 nucleotides match TRBD1. CDR1 is SEHNR, CDR2 FQNEAQ, per germline (reference sequence). The CDR3 loop spans 14 amino acids. Losses at the gene ends were 4 bases for V and 3 bases for J; bases not matched to a gene: 4. The CDR3 loop reads CASSSTGGHYGYTF. The CDR3, as DNA: TGTGCCAGCAGCTCAACAGGGGGGCACTATGGCTACACCTTC.

This sequence joins TRBV7-8 and TRBJ1-2, with TRBD1 as a possible D gene (6 bases). Trimming removed 7 bases at V and 9 bases at J, with 27 bases between. There are 16 residues in the CDR3. The V gene's germline CDR1 is SGHVS and CDR2 FQNEAQ. The DNA of the CDR3 is TGTGCCAGCACTCGAATAAACACGGGGGCCCAGGGGAGCTACACCTTC. Translating gives CASTRINTGAQGSYTF.

This clonotype is a singleton in its sample. The V and J genes are TRBV27 and TRBJ2-1; tentatively, D is TRBD1 (6 bases). The CDR3 covers 13 residues. V was trimmed by 2 bases and J by 10 bases, leaving 12 bases between them. CDR1 and CDR2 (germline): MNHEY, SMNVEV (reference sequence). The CDR3 here is CASSLVRDTEQFF. As DNA, the CDR3 is TGTGCCAGCAGTTTAGTTAGGGACACAGAGCAGTTCTTC.

This clonotype was counted between two and nine times. This CDR3 is CASTERIPYEQYF. CDR3 in DNA: TGTGCCAGTACGGAGAGGATCCCCTACGAGCAGTACTTC. The chain has TRBV6-2 or TRBV6-3 and TRBJ2-7; D unresolved. This CDR3 is 13 amino acids long. The germline gives CDR1 MNHEY, CDR2 SVGEGT. With 9 bases removed from V and 2 bases from J, the gap between germline ends came to 14 bases.

The table lists this clonotype with a count of one. As DNA, the CDR3 is TGCGCCAGCAGCCAAGATTTCGGGAGTTGGACAGATACGCAGTATTTT. Protein: CASSQDFGSWTDTQYF. The chain carries TRBV4-3 and TRBJ2-3; D perhaps matches TRBD2 (6 bases). Germline values: CDR1 LGHNA, CDR2 YSLEER. Trimming left V 0 bases short and J 3 bases short, with 13 bases between. There are 16 residues in the CDR3.

The rearrangement links TRBV7-9 to TRBJ1-2; D gene unclear. Germline V gene data show CDR1 as SEHNR and CDR2 as FQNEAQ (reference sequence). This CDR3 has 16 amino acids. Trimming shortened V by 5 bases and J by 0 bases, and 16 bases separated the two germline ends. The CDR3 region has the DNA TGTGCCAGCAGCACCCGGTCCCGTAGTCCTAACTATGGCTACACCTTC. As protein: CASSTRSRSPNYGYTF.

The rearrangement uses TRBV28 and TRBJ1-5; D is ambiguous. Germline V gives CDR1 MDHEN, CDR2 SYDVKM. This CDR3 comprises 16 residues. Trimming shortened V by 5 bases and J by 2 bases, and 16 bases separated the two germline ends. CDR3: CASSQRAFLGNQPQHF. The CDR3 region has the DNA TGTGCCAGCAGTCAGAGGGCCTTTTTGGGCAATCAGCCCCAGCATTTT.

This clonotype was counted only a few times. V and J are TRBV6-6 and TRBJ2-7; D is unresolved. CDR3 size: 13 residues. The germline gives CDR1 MNHNY, CDR2 SVGAGI (reference sequence). V was pared by 6 bases and J by 5 bases, with 14 bases between. Written as DNA, the CDR3 is TGTGCCAGCAGCGTCAGAACACTCAACGAGCAGTACTTC. The encoded protein is CASSVRTLNEQYF.

The chain employs TRBV28 and TRBJ1-3, with a possible D match to TRBD1 (5 bases). Germline values: CDR1 MDHEN, CDR2 SYDVKM. The CDR3 covers 18 residues. Trimming took off 3 bases at V and 0 bases at J, with 18 bases between the two ends. CDR3: CASSFQGEGLYSGNTIYF. DNA of the CDR3: TGTGCCAGCAGTTTCCAGGGTGAGGGCTTGTACTCTGGAAACACCATATATTTT.

This clonotype appeared a single time. V and J are TRBV6-9 and TRBJ2-5, with 7 nucleotides matching TRBD1. The CDR3 contains 19 residues. V gave up 2 bases and J gave up 4 bases; unmatched junction bases: 19. Germline CDR1 MNHGY, CDR2 SVAAGI. The CDR3 DNA follows: TGTGCCAGCAGTTATAATCCCGTAACAGGGGCGGACCTCCCAGAGACCCAGTACTTC. This encodes CASSYNPVTGADLPETQYF.

The rearrangement uses TRBV4-1 and TRBJ2-7, with TRBD1 as a possible D gene (6 bases). This CDR3 has 13 residues. Germline V gene sequence: CDR1 MGHRA, CDR2 YSYEKL. Trimming left V 1 base short and J 3 bases short, with 7 bases between. CDR3 amino acids: CASSQGQDYEQYF. DNA for the CDR3: TGCGCCAGCAGCCAAGGACAGGACTACGAGCAGTACTTC.

The V and J genes are TRBV7-9 and TRBJ2-1; D is possibly TRBD2 (6 bases). The V gene lost 4 bases and the J gene lost 8 bases, with 18 bases spanning the gap. The CDR3 spans 15 residues. Germline-derived CDR1 and CDR2 are SEHNR and FQNEAQ (reference sequence). For the CDR3, the DNA is TGTGCCAGCAGCTCAGGCTCGGGGGTTAGGGATGAGCAGTTCTTC. It yields the protein CASSSGSGVRDEQFF.

The chain couples TRBV5-6 to TRBJ1-1, with a possible D match to TRBD1 (6 bases). The CDR3 is 15 residues long. V was shortened by 5 bases and J by 8 bases, with 22 bases between the two germline ends. The V gene's germline CDR1 is SGHDT and CDR2 YYEEEE. CDR3 in amino acids: CASRTLTGGGVEAFF. CDR3 DNA: TGTGCCAGCAGAACGCTTACTGGGGGCGGGGTGGAAGCTTTCTTT.